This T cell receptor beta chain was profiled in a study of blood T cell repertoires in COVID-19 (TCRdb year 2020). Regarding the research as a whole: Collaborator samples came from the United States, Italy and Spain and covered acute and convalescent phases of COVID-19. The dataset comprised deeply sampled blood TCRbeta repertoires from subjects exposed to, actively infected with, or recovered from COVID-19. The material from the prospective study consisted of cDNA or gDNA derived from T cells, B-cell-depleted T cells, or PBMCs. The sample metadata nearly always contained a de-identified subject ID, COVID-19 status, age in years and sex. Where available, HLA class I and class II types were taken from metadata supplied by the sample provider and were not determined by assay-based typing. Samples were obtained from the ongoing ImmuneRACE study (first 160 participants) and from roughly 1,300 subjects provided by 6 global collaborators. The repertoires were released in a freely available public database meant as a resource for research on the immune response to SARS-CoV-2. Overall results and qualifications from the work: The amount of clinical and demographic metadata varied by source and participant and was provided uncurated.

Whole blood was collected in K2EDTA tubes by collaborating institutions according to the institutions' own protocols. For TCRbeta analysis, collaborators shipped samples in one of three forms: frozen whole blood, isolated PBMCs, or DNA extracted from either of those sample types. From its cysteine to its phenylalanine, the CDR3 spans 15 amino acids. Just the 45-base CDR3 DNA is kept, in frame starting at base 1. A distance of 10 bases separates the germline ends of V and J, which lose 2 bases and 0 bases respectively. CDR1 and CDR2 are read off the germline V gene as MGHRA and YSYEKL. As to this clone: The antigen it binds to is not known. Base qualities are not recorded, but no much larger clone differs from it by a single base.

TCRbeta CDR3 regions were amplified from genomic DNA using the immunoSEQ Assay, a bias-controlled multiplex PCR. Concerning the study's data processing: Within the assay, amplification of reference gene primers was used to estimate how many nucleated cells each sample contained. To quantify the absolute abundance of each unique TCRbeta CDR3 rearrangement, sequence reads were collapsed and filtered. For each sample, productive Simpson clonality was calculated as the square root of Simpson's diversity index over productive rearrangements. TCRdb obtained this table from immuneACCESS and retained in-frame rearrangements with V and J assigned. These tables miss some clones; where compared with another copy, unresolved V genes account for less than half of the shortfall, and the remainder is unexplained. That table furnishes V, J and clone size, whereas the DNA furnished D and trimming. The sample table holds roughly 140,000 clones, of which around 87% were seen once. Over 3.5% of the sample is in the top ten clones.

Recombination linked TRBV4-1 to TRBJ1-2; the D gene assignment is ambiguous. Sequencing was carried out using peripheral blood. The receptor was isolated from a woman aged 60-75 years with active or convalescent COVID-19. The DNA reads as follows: TGCGCCAGCAGCCAATCCTGGGCTACTAACTATGGCTACACCTTC. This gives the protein CASSQSWATNYGYTF.